This paragraph covers one TCR beta chain sequence. Antigen specificity is unknown. A 5'RACE template-switching step, the method used to make TCR cDNA, added a universal primer site and UMIs. TCRdb independently ran MiXCR on the 5' RACE reads; one entry per CDR3 protein. Among hundreds of thousands of distinct CDR3 sequences listed, 4.1% were seen once. The sample originates from a study of T cells after yellow fever vaccination. Whole-study context: SMART-Seq v4 Ultra Low Input served to prepare low-cell-number fractions.

Study-wide findings and caveats: Abundant bulk-derived clonotypes could contaminate FACS-sorted repertoires. Most primary-vaccination clones reappeared after the booster (about 97% CD4, roughly 88% CD8).

CDR1 LGHNT and CDR2 FRNRAP come from the germline V gene. Trimming removed 7 bases from V and 8 bases from J; junction bases left unmatched: 10. The length of the CDR3 is 15 residues. The receptor was isolated from a man between 18 and 29 years old who received the YFV17D yellow fever vaccine. The sequences come from PBMCs, collected 5 days after the yellow fever booster vaccination. V gene TRBV12-5 combines with J gene TRBJ2-2; TRBD1 agrees at 10 bases. Written as DNA, the CDR3 is TGTGCTAGTGCAAACGGGGACAGGGGCATTGGGGAGCTGTTTTTT. This sequence encodes CASANGDRGIGELFF.